A selection of T cell receptor beta chains follows, all from one sample in a study of cytomegalovirus exposure and HLA in healthy donors. TCRdb's table, derived via immunoSEQ multiplex PCR, lists solely in-frame clones and lacks some. This sample's table has about 87,000 clones. Sequencing was done on a sample of PBMCs. The receptors originated from a man aged 50 to 60 in good health and CMV-seropositive. The CDR3 runs from the conserved cysteine through the conserved F or W. The order of the fields is D gene, J gene, V gene, CDR3 protein, CDR3 DNA. The D gene is left open where the match is weak.

D: -
J: TRBJ1-1
V: TRBV7-9
CDR3: CASSLPVGGVMNTEAFF
DNA: TGTGCCAGCAGCCTTCCTGTGGGGGGAGTAATGAACACTGAAGCTTTCTTT

D: -
J: TRBJ2-3
V: TRBV18
CDR3: CASSPNSVEGDTQYF
DNA: TGTGCCAGCTCACCCAATTCGGTTGAGGGAGATACGCAGTATTTT

D: TRBD1
J: TRBJ1-4
V: TRBV6-5
CDR3: CASSYQPGQGLLFF
DNA: TGTGCCAGCAGTTACCAGCCCGGACAGGGATTACTGTTTTTT

D: -
J: TRBJ1-1
V: TRBV9
CDR3: CASSGAPTMIGGRAFF
DNA: TGTGCCAGCAGCGGGGCCCCTACCATGATCGGTGGGAGAGCTTTCTTT

D: TRBD1
J: TRBJ1-1
V: TRBV15
CDR3: CATSPYRGEAFF
DNA: TGTGCCACCAGCCCCTACAGGGGGGAAGCTTTCTTT

D: TRBD2
J: TRBJ2-1
V: TRBV15
CDR3: CATSRDWASGSEQFF
DNA: TGTGCCACCAGCAGAGATTGGGCTAGCGGGAGCGAGCAGTTCTTC

D: -
J: TRBJ2-2
V: TRBV13
CDR3: CASSPRSGELFF
DNA: TGTGCCAGCAGTCCTAGGTCCGGGGAGCTGTTTTTT

D: -
J: TRBJ1-2
V: TRBV4-3
CDR3: CASSHRTGSYYGYTF
DNA: TGCGCCAGCAGCCATAGAACGGGTTCGTACTATGGCTACACCTTC

D: TRBD2
J: TRBJ2-1
V: TRBV5-1
CDR3: CASSLDGLVLSYNEQFF
DNA: TGCGCCAGCAGCTTGGACGGACTAGTGTTATCCTACAATGAGCAGTTCTTC

D: TRBD2
J: TRBJ2-1
V: TRBV7-2
CDR3: CASSFLAGPTNEQFF
DNA: TGTGCCAGCAGCTTCCTAGCGGGGCCTACTAATGAGCAGTTCTTC

D: -
J: TRBJ2-1
V: TRBV27
CDR3: CASSPGIALYNEQFF
DNA: TGTGCCAGCAGTCCCGGGATCGCGCTTTACAATGAGCAGTTCTTC

D: TRBD2
J: TRBJ2-5
V: TRBV7-2
CDR3: CASSLGGAGRAGETQYF
DNA: TGTGCCAGCAGCTTAGGGGGGGCCGGGAGGGCCGGAGAGACCCAGTACTTC

D: TRBD1
J: TRBJ1-1
V: TRBV30
CDR3: CAWSETGMNTEAFF
DNA: TGTGCCTGGAGCGAGACAGGGATGAACACTGAAGCTTTCTTT

D: -
J: TRBJ1-1
V: TRBV5-5
CDR3: CASSLTRAEAFF
DNA: TGTGCCAGCAGCTTGACGAGGGCTGAAGCTTTCTTT

D: -
J: TRBJ1-3
V: TRBV5-4
CDR3: CASSLDGGSVAGNTIYF
DNA: TGTGCCAGCAGCTTAGACGGAGGCTCTGTGGCTGGAAACACCATATATTTT

D: -
J: TRBJ2-1
V: TRBV12-5
CDR3: CASVRWGGVGNEQFF
DNA: TGTGCTAGTGTCCGATGGGGCGGGGTGGGCAATGAGCAGTTCTTC

D: TRBD2
J: TRBJ2-1
V: TRBV19
CDR3: CASSTRTGTSDNEQFF
DNA: TGTGCCAGTAGTACCCGAACCGGGACTAGCGACAATGAGCAGTTCTTC

D: -
J: TRBJ1-5
V: TRBV27
CDR3: CASSLGGTVRQPQHF
DNA: TGTGCCAGCAGTTTGGGGGGTACGGTGCGTCAGCCCCAGCATTTT